This T cell receptor (beta chain) is from a study of blood T cell repertoires in COVID-19. Looking at the study overall: The cDNA or gDNA used as material had been derived from T cells, B-cell-depleted T cells, or PBMCs.

The V and J ends lost 5 bases and 0 bases respectively, with 19 bases between them. This CDR3 is 17 amino acids long. The germline CDR1 and CDR2 sequences are MNHNY and SVGAGI (reference sequence). In the study's own analysis: From reference gene primer amplification, estimates of nucleated cell counts were derived. Assay used: immunoSEQ multiplex PCR; TCRdb lists only in-frame clones, some missing. V, J and clone size reflect that table, while D and trimming were determined from the DNA. The table records about 60,000 clones, almost 80% of them present only once. The sample consisted of peripheral blood. The chain uses TRBV6-6 and TRBJ1-1; a weak D match, TRBD1 (6 bases). This TCR was recovered from a man older than 75 with acute or convalescent COVID-19. The DNA for the CDR3 is TGTGCCAGCAGTCCACGGACAGCTCAAAAGTTGAACACTGAAGCTTTCTTT. It is translated as CASSPRTAQKLNTEAFF.